The source of this TCR beta chain is a study of yellow fever vaccine responses in identical twins. General observations from the study: After vaccination, twins' T cell response reportedly seemed partly convergent, partly personalized.

Germline V gene data show CDR1 as MGHRA and CDR2 as YSYEKL. The CDR3 totals 15 residues. Trimming pared 0 bases from V and 2 bases from J, leaving 10 bases between. TCRdb recomputed calls from the RT-PCR reads with MiXCR, one row per CDR3 protein. The sample holds 2,500 to 3,000 distinct CDR3 sequences, 90% seen once. This clonotype came up a few times. Its antigen is unidentified. This sequence originates from a female donor who received the yellow fever vaccine. The chain carries TRBV4-1 and TRBJ1-1, with D hard to call. The sample consisted of T cells from blood (PBMCs), unsorted or a sorted subset (not recorded which), taken before or after yellow fever vaccination (not recorded which). CDR3 in amino acids: CASSQDEQPNTEAFF. Written as DNA, the CDR3 is TGCGCCAGCAGCCAAGATGAACAGCCAAACACTGAAGCTTTCTTT.